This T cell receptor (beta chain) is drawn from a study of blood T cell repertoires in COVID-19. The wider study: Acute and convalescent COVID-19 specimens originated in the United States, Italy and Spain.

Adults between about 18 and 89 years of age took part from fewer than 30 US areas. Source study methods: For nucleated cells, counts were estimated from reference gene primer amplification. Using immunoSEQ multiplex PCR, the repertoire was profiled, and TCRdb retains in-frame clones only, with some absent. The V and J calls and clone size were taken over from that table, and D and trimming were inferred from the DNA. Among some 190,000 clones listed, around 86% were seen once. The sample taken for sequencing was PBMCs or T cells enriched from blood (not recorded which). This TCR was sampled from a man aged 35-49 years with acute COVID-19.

The CDR3 DNA sequence: TGCGCCAGCAGCCGTCGAGAAGCGGAGATGGAGACCCAGTACTTC. Its translation is CASSRREAEMETQYF. The chain uses TRBV5-1 and TRBJ2-5, with D possibly being TRBD2 (5 bases). The CDR3 has 15 residues. CDR1 SGHRS and CDR2 YFSETQ come from the germline V gene. Trimming shortened V by 4 bases and J by 5 bases, and 18 bases separated the two germline ends.